Presented here are 27 T cell receptor beta chains from one specimen sequenced in a study of OX40 agonist ivuxolimab in advanced cancers. The table came from immunoSEQ multiplex PCR; TCRdb's copy has only in-frame clones and leaves some out. The table records about 48,000 clones, approximately 90% of them present only once. The sequences come from CD4+ or CD8+ T cells sorted from blood, collected in a trial of the OX40 agonist ivuxolimab. Receptor source: an adult with an advanced solid tumor such as melanoma, head and neck, liver or kidney cancer.

The chain carries TRBV28 and TRBJ1-2; no definite D call. In germline, CDR1 is MDHEN, CDR2 SYDVKM. The germline V and J ends were trimmed by 7 bases and 2 bases, with 8 bases remaining between them. This CDR3 spans 12 amino acids. As DNA, the CDR3 is TGTGCCAGCACTACAGAAAACTATGGCTACACCTTC. It translates to CASTTENYGYTF.

J is TRBJ2-5 and V is TRBV2; D call uncertain. Germline V lookup: CDR1 SNHLY, CDR2 FYNNEI. This CDR3 has 14 amino acids. V gave up 5 bases and J gave up 1 base, with 11 bases separating them. The CDR3 protein is CASSFVAVQETQYF. The CDR3 nucleotides are TGTGCCAGCAGTTTCGTGGCGGTCCAAGAGACCCAGTACTTC.

The chain is built from TRBV6-5 and TRBJ2-2; TRBD2 is a possible D gene (6 bases). The V end lost 9 bases, the J end lost 4 bases, and 15 bases lay between the germline ends. The CDR3 totals 14 residues. Germline loops: CDR1 MNHEY, CDR2 SVGAGI. The DNA of the CDR3 is TGTGCCAGTGGGGGGATTGAACCCACCGGGGAGCTGTTTTTT. This codes for CASGGIEPTGELFF.

CDR3 DNA: TGTGCCAGCAGTGCCGGACAGGGGGCACTCTATGGCTACACCTTC. Translation gives CASSAGQGALYGYTF. The chain links TRBV27 to TRBJ1-2, with 11 bases identical to TRBD1. Germline lookup yields CDR1 MNHEY and CDR2 SMNVEV (reference sequence). Trimming removed 5 bases from V and 4 bases from J; junction bases left unmatched: 6. The CDR3 spans 15 residues.

The gene calls are TRBV11-2 and TRBJ2-1, with D uncertain. The V and J ends lost 5 bases and 8 bases respectively, with 13 bases between them. Germline CDR1 SGHAT, CDR2 FQNNGV. This CDR3 has 13 amino acids. For the CDR3, the DNA is TGTGCCAGCAGCCTCCCGTGGGCGTATGAGCAGTTCTTC. Protein: CASSLPWAYEQFF.

J is TRBJ2-6 and V is TRBV19; no clear D gene. In germline, CDR1 is LNHDA, CDR2 SQIVND (reference sequence). V lost 2 bases to trimming and J lost 1 base, with 6 bases between them. The length of the CDR3 is 15 residues. CDR3 coding DNA: TGTGCCAGTAGTATATCGGTATCTGGGGCCAACGTCCTGACTTTC. It encodes CASSISVSGANVLTF. Full variable domain (rest looked up from reference TRBV19 and TRBJ2-6): DGGITQSPKYLFRKEGQNVTLSCEQNLNHDAMYWYRQDPGQGLRLIYYSQIVNDFQKGDIAEGYSVSREKKESFPLTVTSAQKNPTAFYLCASSISVSGANVLTFGAGSRLTVL.

The V and J genes are TRBV9 and TRBJ2-3, with 8 positions matching TRBD2. V gave up 0 bases and J gave up 6 bases; unmatched junction bases: 12. Germline CDR1 and CDR2: SGDLS and YYNGEE. This CDR3 contains 17 residues. This CDR3 is CASSVGGSPAGADTQYF. The DNA of the CDR3 is TGTGCCAGCAGCGTAGGAGGAAGCCCAGCGGGAGCGGATACGCAGTATTTT.

This clone was recorded once. The chain employs TRBV10-3 and TRBJ2-7; 9 nucleotides line up with TRBD1. The ends lost 3 bases at V and 3 bases at J; junction bases unmatched: 9. The germline V gene has CDR1 ENHRY and CDR2 SYGVKD. CDR3 length: 16 amino acids. In DNA, the CDR3 is TGTGCCATCAGTGACCCGGACAGGGGCGTCCTCTACGAGCAGTACTTC. Translating gives CAISDPDRGVLYEQYF.

This clone is large (0.1 to 1%) within its sample. CDR3 residues: CASSDTTNYGYTF. Written as DNA, the CDR3 is TGTGCCAGCAGTGATACCACGAACTATGGCTACACCTTC. V gene TRBV2 combines with J gene TRBJ1-2, with no clear D. The CDR3 contains 13 residues. The V gene lost 3 bases and the J gene lost 2 bases, with 7 bases spanning the gap. CDR1 is SNHLY and CDR2 is FYNNEI in the germline V gene.

The CDR3 protein is CASSSDPGGAGQPQHF. The CDR3 nucleotides are TGTGCCAGCAGCTCCGACCCGGGGGGGGCCGGGCAGCCCCAGCATTTT. The chain carries TRBV7-9 and TRBJ1-5; TRBD1 might be the D (6 bases). The germline V gene encodes CDR1 SEHNR and CDR2 FQNEAQ (reference sequence). The length of the CDR3 is 16 residues. The V gene lost 4 bases and the J gene lost 7 bases, with 20 bases spanning the gap.

CDR3 sequence: CASSLAVAGYQETQYF. For the CDR3, the DNA is TGCGCCAGCAGCTTGGCGGTAGCGGGGTACCAAGAGACCCAGTACTTC. The genes are TRBV5-1 and TRBJ2-5, with 8 bases fitting TRBD2. V was pared by 0 bases and J by 0 bases, with 4 bases of the junction left unmatched. The CDR3 contains 16 residues. The germline V gene encodes CDR1 SGHRS and CDR2 YFSETQ. Combining the CDR3 with reference TRBV5-1 and TRBJ2-5 gives the whole variable domain KAGVTQTPRYLIKTRGQQVTLSCSPISGHRSVSWYQQTPGQGLQFLFEYFSETQRNKGNFPGRFSGRQFSNSRSEMNVSTLELGDSALYLCASSLAVAGYQETQYFGPGTRLLVL.

This chain connects TRBV7-3 to TRBJ1-3; possibly TRBD1 for D (6 bases). Germline V CDR1 and CDR2: SGHTA, FQGTGA. The V and J ends lost 6 bases and 1 base respectively, with 7 bases between them. The length of the CDR3 is 13 residues. DNA of the CDR3: TGTGCCAGCAGTACAGGGTCTGGAAACACCATATATTTT. This codes for CASSTGSGNTIYF.

The V and J genes are TRBV4-2 and TRBJ2-7; 10 nucleotides match TRBD2. The CDR3 covers 16 residues. CDR1 and CDR2 (germline): LGHNA, YNFKEQ. J gave up 7 bases and V 0 bases, and 9 bases lay outside the gene matches. DNA for the CDR3: TGTGCCAGCAGCCAAGAGGGGCTAGCGGGAGCGTGGGAGCAGTACTTC. As protein: CASSQEGLAGAWEQYF.

J is TRBJ2-1 and V is TRBV6-6; D is uncertain. The V end was cut by 4 bases, the J end by 5 bases, with 18 bases between. The CDR3 extends over 16 amino acids. The germline V gene has CDR1 MNHNY and CDR2 SVGAGI (reference sequence). The CDR3 sequence: CASSLSTGPPNNEQFF. The CDR3 DNA sequence: TGTGCCAGCAGTTTATCGACTGGGCCCCCAAACAATGAGCAGTTCTTC.

The CDR3 here is CASSPDRDEKLFF. The CDR3 coding sequence is TGTGCCAGCTCCCCCGACAGGGACGAAAAACTGTTTTTT. This sequence joins TRBV18 and TRBJ1-4; 7 nucleotides agree with TRBD1. Germline trimming cut 6 bases from V and 8 bases from J; bases unmatched to any gene: 6. Per the germline V gene, CDR1 is KGHSH and CDR2 is LQKENI. This CDR3 spans 13 amino acids. Filled out from reference TRBV18 and TRBJ1-4, the complete variable domain reads NAGVMQNPRHLVRRRGQEARLRCSPMKGHSHVYWYRQLPEEGLKFMVYLQKENIIDESGMPKERFSAEFPKEGPSILRIQQVVRGDSAAYFCASSPDRDEKLFFGSGTQLSVL.

The chain uses TRBV6-1 and TRBJ1-2, with 7 bases lining up with TRBD1. The V and J ends lost 3 bases and 3 bases, in that order; junction bases with no gene match: 4. There are 14 residues in the CDR3. CDR1 and CDR2 from the germline V gene are MNHNS and SASEGT. The CDR3 DNA sequence: TGTGCCAGCAGTGATGTGGGACAGTACTATGGCTACACCTTC. It is translated as CASSDVGQYYGYTF.

CDR3 bases: TGTGCCAGCAGTTTAGCCTGGGACAGGGGATCTGAAGCTTTCTTT. Protein: CASSLAWDRGSEAFF. This chain links TRBV27 with TRBJ1-1; 10 bases are a match to TRBD1. V shed 2 bases and J 6 bases; nucleotides not matched to a gene: 6. Looked up from germline, CDR1 is MNHEY and CDR2 is SMNVEV (reference sequence). The CDR3 sequence is 15 residues long.

This chain uses TRBV5-6 with TRBJ1-2; D not resolved. CDR1 and CDR2 from the germline V gene are SGHDT and YYEEEE. The CDR3 has 12 residues. Trimming took off 0 bases at V and 7 bases at J, with 7 bases between the two ends. The CDR3 DNA follows: TGTGCCAGCAGCTTGGGCGTCGGTGGCTACACCTTC. Protein: CASSLGVGGYTF.

The J gene is TRBJ2-5, the V gene TRBV7-3, with D possibly TRBD1 on 6 matching bases. Between the trimmed V and J ends, which lost 0 bases and 0 bases, there was a span of 11 bases. Looked up from germline, CDR1 is SGHTA and CDR2 is FQGTGA. The CDR3 is 16 residues long. CDR3 amino acids: CASSLTPNRDQETQYF. Written as DNA, the CDR3 is TGTGCCAGCAGCTTAACCCCGAACAGGGACCAAGAGACCCAGTACTTC.

The J gene is TRBJ2-1, the V gene TRBV14; 7 bases agree with TRBD2. Germline V CDR1 and CDR2: SGHDN, FVKESK. This CDR3 region has 17 residues. V shed 2 bases, J shed 3 bases, and the junction held 10 bases outside the gene matches. CDR3 coding DNA: TGTGCCAGCAGCCAATCTGTTCGGCGGGAGAACTACAATGAGCAGTTCTTC. Its translation is CASSQSVRRENYNEQFF.

This clone was seen only a few times. The V gene is TRBV4-3, the J gene TRBJ2-3, with D possibly TRBD2 on 6 matching bases. In germline, CDR1 is LGHNA, CDR2 YSLEER. Trimming shortened V by 1 base and J by 5 bases, and 19 bases separated the two germline ends. The CDR3 runs 17 residues. The CDR3 region has the DNA TGCGCCAGCAGCCAAGGATGGACGGGGGTGTATATAGATACGCAGTATTTT. Encoded protein: CASSQGWTGVYIDTQYF.

The chain is built from TRBV28 and TRBJ2-1; no clear D gene. Trimming pared 2 bases from V and 10 bases from J, leaving 15 bases between. Germline values: CDR1 MDHEN, CDR2 SYDVKM. The CDR3 runs 14 residues. The CDR3 is CASSLGEPPAEQFF. As DNA, the CDR3 is TGTGCCAGCAGTTTAGGGGAACCCCCGGCCGAGCAGTTCTTC.

This chain joins TRBV7-2 and TRBJ2-3; D uncertain. Between the trimmed V and J ends, which lost 1 base and 3 bases, there was a span of 11 bases. There are 15 residues in the CDR3. Per germline, CDR1 SGHTA and CDR2 FQGNSA. CDR3 region: CASSLVGHQTDTQYF. For the CDR3, the DNA is TGTGCCAGCAGCTTAGTTGGGCACCAAACAGATACGCAGTATTTT. The variable domain in full, completed from reference TRBV7-2 and TRBJ2-3, reads GAGVSQSPSNKVTEKGKDVELRCDPISGHTALYWYRQSLGQGLEFLIYFQGNSAPDKSGLPSDRFSAERTGGSVSTLTIQRTQQEDSAVYLCASSLVGHQTDTQYFGPGTRLTVL.

This rearrangement joins TRBV6-5 to TRBJ1-6; 10 nucleotides match TRBD1. V gave up 5 bases and J gave up 10 bases; unmatched junction bases: 8. The germline V gene has CDR1 MNHEY and CDR2 SVGAGI. This CDR3 has 15 residues. The CDR3 region has the DNA TGTGCCAGCAGTCCAACCGGGGACAGGGGCTCACCCCTCCACTTT. Residues: CASSPTGDRGSPLHF.

V is TRBV5-6 and J is TRBJ2-7; weak D call: TRBD2 (6 bases). Germline V gene sequence: CDR1 SGHDT, CDR2 YYEEEE. This CDR3 spans 14 amino acids. V shed 5 bases and J shed 5 bases, with 17 bases lying between them. This chain's CDR3 is CASSHGTLGDEQYF. CDR3 nucleotide sequence: TGTGCCAGCAGTCATGGGACTCTCGGGGACGAGCAGTACTTC.

The chain's CDR3 is CSALTNEKLFF. The CDR3 region has the DNA TGCAGCGCCTTAACCAACGAAAAACTGTTTTTT. The V and J genes are TRBV29-1 and TRBJ1-4; no reliable D call. The CDR3 is 11 residues long. Germline V gene sequence: CDR1 SQVTM, CDR2 ANQGSEA. V was clipped by 7 bases and J by 8 bases, with 11 bases between them.

DNA of the CDR3: TGTGCCAGCAGTTTAGGGACAACCTACAATGAGCAGTTCTTC. It yields the protein CASSLGTTYNEQFF. This chain links TRBV27 with TRBJ2-1; possibly TRBD1 for D (6 bases). This CDR3 spans 14 amino acids. Between the trimmed V and J ends, which lost 2 bases and 2 bases, there was a span of 7 bases. CDR1 is MNHEY, CDR2 SMNVEV, per germline (reference sequence).